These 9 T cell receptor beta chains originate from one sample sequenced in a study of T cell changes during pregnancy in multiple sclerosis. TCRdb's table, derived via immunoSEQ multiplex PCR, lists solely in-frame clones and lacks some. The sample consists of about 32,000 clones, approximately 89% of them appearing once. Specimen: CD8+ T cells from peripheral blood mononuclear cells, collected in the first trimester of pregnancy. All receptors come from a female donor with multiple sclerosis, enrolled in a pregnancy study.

The CDR3 reads CASSLWLAYNEQFF. CDR3 DNA: TGTGCCAGCAGCTTGTGGTTAGCTTACAATGAGCAGTTCTTC. J is TRBJ2-1 and V is TRBV5-5, with D unresolved. Germline V CDR1 and CDR2: SGHKS, YYEKEE (reference sequence). The CDR3 runs 14 residues. V dropped 1 base and J dropped 4 bases, with 9 bases sitting between them.

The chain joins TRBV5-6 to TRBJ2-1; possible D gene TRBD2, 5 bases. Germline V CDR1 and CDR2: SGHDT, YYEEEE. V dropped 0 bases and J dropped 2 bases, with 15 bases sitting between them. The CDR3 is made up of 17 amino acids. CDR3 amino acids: CASSLGTVANPYNEQFF. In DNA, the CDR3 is TGTGCCAGCAGCTTGGGCACGGTAGCGAACCCCTACAATGAGCAGTTCTTC. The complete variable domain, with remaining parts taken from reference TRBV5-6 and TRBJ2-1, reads DAGVTQSPTHLIKTRGQQVTLRCSPKSGHDTVSWYQQALGQGPQFIFQYYEEEERQRGNFPDRFSGHQFPNYSSELNVNALLLGDSALYLCASSLGTVANPYNEQFFGPGTRLTVL.

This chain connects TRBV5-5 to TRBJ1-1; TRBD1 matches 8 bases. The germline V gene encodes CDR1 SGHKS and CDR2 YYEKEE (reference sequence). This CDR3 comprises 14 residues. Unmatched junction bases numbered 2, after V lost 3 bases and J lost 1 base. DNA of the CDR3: TGTGCCAGCAGCTCCGGGACAGGGAACACTGAAGCTTTCTTT. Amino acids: CASSSGTGNTEAFF.

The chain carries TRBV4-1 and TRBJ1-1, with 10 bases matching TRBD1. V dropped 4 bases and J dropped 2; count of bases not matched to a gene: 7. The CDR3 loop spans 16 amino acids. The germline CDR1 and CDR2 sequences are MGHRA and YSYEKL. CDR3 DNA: TGCGCCAGCAGCCCGGGGACAGGGGTTACAAACACTGAAGCTTTCTTT. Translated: CASSPGTGVTNTEAFF.

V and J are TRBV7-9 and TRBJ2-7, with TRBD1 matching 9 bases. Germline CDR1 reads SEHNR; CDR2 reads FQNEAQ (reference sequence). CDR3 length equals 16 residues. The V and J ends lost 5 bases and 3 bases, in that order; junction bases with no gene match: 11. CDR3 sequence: CASSPTTGGLDYEQYF. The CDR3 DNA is TGTGCCAGCAGCCCCACCACAGGGGGCTTAGACTACGAGCAGTACTTC. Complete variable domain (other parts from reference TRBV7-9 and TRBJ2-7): DTGVSQNPRHKITKRGQNVTFRCDPISEHNRLYWYRQTLGQGPEFLTYFQNEAQLEKSRLLSDRFSAERPKGSFSTLEIQRTEQGDSAMYLCASSPTTGGLDYEQYFGPGTRLTVT.

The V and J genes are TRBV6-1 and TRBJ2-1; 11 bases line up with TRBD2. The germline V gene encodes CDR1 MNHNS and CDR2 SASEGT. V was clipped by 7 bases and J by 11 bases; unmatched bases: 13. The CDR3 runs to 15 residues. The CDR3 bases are TGTGCCAGCAATTCCGGTGGACTAGCGGGCCTCCAGCAGTTCTTC. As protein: CASNSGGLAGLQQFF.

The CDR3 nucleotides read TGTGCCATCAGTGAGTCCTCCCCGGGACTAGCGGGAGGGTACGAGCAGTACTTC. Translation gives CAISESSPGLAGGYEQYF. This chain joins TRBV10-3 and TRBJ2-7; 16 bases agree with TRBD2. The CDR3 covers 18 residues. Looked up from germline, CDR1 is ENHRY and CDR2 is SYGVKD. After removal of 0 bases from V and 4 bases from J, the junction contained 6 bases not matched to a gene.

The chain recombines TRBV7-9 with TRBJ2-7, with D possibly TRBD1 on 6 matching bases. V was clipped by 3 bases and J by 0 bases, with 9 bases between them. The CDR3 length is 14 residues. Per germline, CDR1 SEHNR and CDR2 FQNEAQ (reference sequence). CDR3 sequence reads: CASSFGQTSYEQYF. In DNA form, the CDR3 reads TGTGCCAGCAGCTTCGGACAGACCTCCTACGAGCAGTACTTC. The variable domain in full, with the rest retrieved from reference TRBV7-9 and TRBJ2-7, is DTGVSQNPRHKITKRGQNVTFRCDPISEHNRLYWYRQTLGQGPEFLTYFQNEAQLEKSRLLSDRFSAERPKGSFSTLEIQRTEQGDSAMYLCASSFGQTSYEQYFGPGTRLTVT.

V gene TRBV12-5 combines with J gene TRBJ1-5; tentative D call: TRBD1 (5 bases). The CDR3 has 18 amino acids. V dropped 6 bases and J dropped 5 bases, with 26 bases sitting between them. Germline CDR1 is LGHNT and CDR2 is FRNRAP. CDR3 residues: CASGPDSEEEIWYQPQHF. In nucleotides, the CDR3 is TGTGCTAGTGGACCAGACAGTGAAGAGGAAATTTGGTATCAGCCCCAGCATTTT.